The rows below give T cell receptor beta chains drawn from one sample of a study of blood T cell repertoires in COVID-19. Measured with immunoSEQ multiplex PCR; TCRdb has only the in-frame clones, and not every one. Of some 320,000 clones in the sample, approximately 87% are singletons; the top ten hold approximately 5.3%. The sample taken for sequencing was PBMCs or T cells enriched from blood (not recorded which). These receptors were obtained from a woman in her 30s who had recovered from COVID-19. CDR3s include the opening cysteine and the closing phenylalanine or tryptophan. Each record gives: clone size, J gene, D gene, V gene, CDR3 DNA, CDR3 protein. A D gene is named only where the DNA matches it firmly. Clone sizes are given selectively: once, few, many, or a class where the clone is expanded.

clone size: NA; J gene: TRBJ1-5; D gene: NA; V gene: TRBV7-8; CDR3 DNA: TGTGCCAGCAGCCCCTCGGGGTCCTGGGCCCATCAGCCCCAGCATTTT; CDR3 protein: CASSPSGSWAHQPQHF
clone size: NA; J gene: TRBJ1-2; D gene: NA; V gene: TRBV2; CDR3 DNA: TGTGCCAGCAGTACGGGGGGGAACTATGGCTACACCTTC; CDR3 protein: CASSTGGNYGYTF
clone size: NA; J gene: TRBJ2-3; D gene: TRBD2; V gene: TRBV2; CDR3 DNA: TGTGCCAGCAGTGTAGGCGGGGGGTCCGCAGATACGCAGTATTTT; CDR3 protein: CASSVGGGSADTQYF
clone size: NA; J gene: TRBJ1-3; D gene: NA; V gene: TRBV19; CDR3 DNA: TGTGCCAGTAGGATATCGGGAAACACCATATATTTT; CDR3 protein: CASRISGNTIYF
clone size: NA; J gene: TRBJ2-7; D gene: TRBD2; V gene: TRBV6-5; CDR3 DNA: TGTGCCAGCAGCCCGCGGGGGGGTCGGTTCTACGAGCAGTACTTC; CDR3 protein: CASSPRGGRFYEQYF
clone size: NA; J gene: TRBJ2-7; D gene: NA; V gene: TRBV3-1/TRBV3-2; CDR3 DNA: TGTGCCAGCAGCCCCGGACTGGCAACCGGCTACGAGCAGTACTTC; CDR3 protein: CASSPGLATGYEQYF
clone size: few; J gene: TRBJ1-4; D gene: TRBD1; V gene: TRBV4-1; CDR3 DNA: TGCGCCAGCAGCCAAGATCTGACAGGGATGGGTGAAAAACTGTTTTTT; CDR3 protein: CASSQDLTGMGEKLFF
clone size: NA; J gene: TRBJ2-5; D gene: NA; V gene: TRBV27; CDR3 DNA: TGTGCCAGCAGTGTACAAGGAGGGGAGACCCAGTACTTC; CDR3 protein: CASSVQGGETQYF
clone size: once; J gene: TRBJ2-5; D gene: NA; V gene: TRBV27; CDR3 DNA: TGTGCCAGCAGTTTAAACAGGCAAGAGACCCAGTACTTC; CDR3 protein: CASSLNRQETQYF
clone size: NA; J gene: TRBJ2-2; D gene: TRBD1; V gene: TRBV18; CDR3 DNA: TGTGCCAGCTCACCTAATTCCGGGACAGCCACCGGGGAGCTGTTTTTT; CDR3 protein: CASSPNSGTATGELFF
clone size: once; J gene: TRBJ2-3; D gene: NA; V gene: TRBV5-1; CDR3 DNA: TGCGCCAGCAGCTTGGGCGGGGTAGGAGATACGCAGTATTTT; CDR3 protein: CASSLGGVGDTQYF
clone size: once; J gene: TRBJ1-5; D gene: NA; V gene: TRBV21-1; CDR3 DNA: TGTGCCAGCACCAAAGGGTTGGGACTCCAGCCCCAGCATTTT; CDR3 protein: CASTKGLGLQPQHF
clone size: NA; J gene: TRBJ2-7; D gene: TRBD1; V gene: TRBV4-2; CDR3 DNA: TGTGCCAGCAGCCAAGTAGGGACAGGGTACAACGAGCAGTACTTC; CDR3 protein: CASSQVGTGYNEQYF
clone size: NA; J gene: TRBJ2-4; D gene: NA; V gene: TRBV5-1; CDR3 DNA: TGCGCCAGCAGCCCCCAACGCCCGGGGGAAAACATTCAGTACTTC; CDR3 protein: CASSPQRPGENIQYF
clone size: NA; J gene: TRBJ1-5; D gene: TRBD1; V gene: TRBV2; CDR3 DNA: TGTGCCAGCGCCTTAACAGGGGGCAATCAGCCCCAGCATTTT; CDR3 protein: CASALTGGNQPQHF
clone size: NA; J gene: TRBJ1-1; D gene: TRBD1; V gene: TRBV28; CDR3 DNA: TGTGCCAGCAGTTTCGAACAGGGGGCGCCCACTGAAGCTTTCTTT; CDR3 protein: CASSFEQGAPTEAFF
clone size: NA; J gene: TRBJ1-1; D gene: TRBD1; V gene: TRBV28; CDR3 DNA: TGTGCCAGCAGTCCCCCGGGACAGGGGAGGGAAGCTTTCTTT; CDR3 protein: CASSPPGQGREAFF
clone size: NA; J gene: TRBJ1-6; D gene: TRBD1; V gene: TRBV4-3; CDR3 DNA: TGCGCCAGCAGCCAAGAAGCACAGGGGCAGGGCCGGATCTTTTATAATTCACCCCTCCACTTT; CDR3 protein: CASSQEAQGQGRIFYNSPLHF
clone size: NA; J gene: TRBJ2-7; D gene: TRBD2; V gene: TRBV5-1; CDR3 DNA: TGCGCCAGCAGCTTTGGGGGGGGCTCCTACGAGCAGTACTTC; CDR3 protein: CASSFGGGSYEQYF
clone size: NA; J gene: TRBJ2-1; D gene: NA; V gene: TRBV6-5; CDR3 DNA: TGTGCCAGCAAACAGGGCAATGAGCAGTTCTTC; CDR3 protein: CASKQGNEQFF
clone size: NA; J gene: TRBJ2-7; D gene: NA; V gene: TRBV6-1; CDR3 DNA: TGTGCCAGCAGTGACGGGGGAAACCTCTACGAGCAGTACTTC; CDR3 protein: CASSDGGNLYEQYF
clone size: NA; J gene: TRBJ2-7; D gene: TRBD1; V gene: TRBV24-1; CDR3 DNA: TGTGCCACCAGGGGGGACAGGGTCTACGAGCAGTACTTC; CDR3 protein: CATRGDRVYEQYF
clone size: NA; J gene: TRBJ1-2; D gene: TRBD1; V gene: TRBV3-1/TRBV3-2; CDR3 DNA: TGTGCCAGCAGCCGAAGACAGGGGGCGCGAGGCTATGGCTACACCTTC; CDR3 protein: CASSRRQGARGYGYTF
clone size: NA; J gene: TRBJ1-4; D gene: TRBD1; V gene: TRBV7-6; CDR3 DNA: TGTGCCAGCAGCAGGACAGGGCGGACTCGTCGTGAAAAACTGTTTTTT; CDR3 protein: CASSRTGRTRREKLFF
clone size: NA; J gene: TRBJ1-1; D gene: NA; V gene: TRBV29-1; CDR3 DNA: TGCAGCGTTGAACGGTTAATGAACACTGAAGCTTTCTTT; CDR3 protein: CSVERLMNTEAFF
clone size: NA; J gene: TRBJ1-5; D gene: NA; V gene: TRBV28; CDR3 DNA: TGTGCCAGCAGTTCACTTATCAATCAGCCCCAGCATTTT; CDR3 protein: CASSSLINQPQHF
clone size: NA; J gene: TRBJ1-4; D gene: NA; V gene: TRBV6-5; CDR3 DNA: TGTGCCAGCAGTTCTCGGAGCATGGCAACTAATGAAAAACTGTTTTTT; CDR3 protein: CASSSRSMATNEKLFF
clone size: NA; J gene: TRBJ2-7; D gene: TRBD1; V gene: TRBV4-1; CDR3 DNA: TGCGCCAGCACGGTAGGGACAGGGCTATCCTACGAGCAGTACTTC; CDR3 protein: CASTVGTGLSYEQYF
clone size: NA; J gene: TRBJ2-1; D gene: TRBD1; V gene: TRBV19; CDR3 DNA: TGTGCCAGTAGTTGGACAGGGGGCAATGAGCAGTTCTTC; CDR3 protein: CASSWTGGNEQFF
clone size: NA; J gene: TRBJ1-3; D gene: NA; V gene: TRBV6-1; CDR3 DNA: TGTGCCAGCAGTGAAGCACTGCTCGGAAACACCATATATTTT; CDR3 protein: CASSEALLGNTIYF
clone size: NA; J gene: TRBJ1-5; D gene: NA; V gene: TRBV3-1/TRBV3-2; CDR3 DNA: TGTGCCAGCAGCCAAGGACAGGTGGATCAGCCCCAGCATTTT; CDR3 protein: CASSQGQVDQPQHF
clone size: NA; J gene: TRBJ2-7; D gene: NA; V gene: TRBV29-1; CDR3 DNA: TGCAGCGTTGGGGGGAGACTAGGGGCCCACGAGCAGTACTTC; CDR3 protein: CSVGGRLGAHEQYF
clone size: NA; J gene: TRBJ2-7; D gene: NA; V gene: TRBV7-9; CDR3 DNA: TGTGCCAGCAGCTTAGGGGCAGACTCCTACGAGCAGTACTTC; CDR3 protein: CASSLGADSYEQYF
clone size: NA; J gene: TRBJ1-5; D gene: NA; V gene: TRBV10-3; CDR3 DNA: TGTGCCATCAGTGCGGAGAATCAGCCCCAGCATTTT; CDR3 protein: CAISAENQPQHF
clone size: NA; J gene: TRBJ2-7; D gene: TRBD2; V gene: TRBV5-1; CDR3 DNA: TGCGCCAGCAGCTTGGGAGCGGGGAGCTCCTACGAGCAGTACTTC; CDR3 protein: CASSLGAGSSYEQYF
clone size: NA; J gene: TRBJ1-2; D gene: TRBD1; V gene: TRBV4-3; CDR3 DNA: TGCGCCAGCAGCCAAGGGACAGGGATCGCTAACTATGGCTACACCTTC; CDR3 protein: CASSQGTGIANYGYTF
clone size: NA; J gene: TRBJ2-2; D gene: NA; V gene: TRBV7-7; CDR3 DNA: TGTGCTAGCAGTGGACATGGGAACACCGGGGAGCTGTTTTTT; CDR3 protein: CASSGHGNTGELFF